The 18 T cell receptor beta chains listed next were all sequenced from one sample in a study of human T cells and chemical hapten exposure. TCRdb independently ran MiXCR on the RACE reads; one entry per CDR3 protein. The table has about 40,000 distinct CDR3 sequences, about 10% seen once. The time point was: pre-sensitization, week 0. This sample's treatment: therapeutic diphenylcyclopropenone sensitization with weekly scalp DPC. The source material was whole blood, sampled in connection with sensitization to the hapten diphenylcyclopropenone (DPC). These receptors all stem from a man aged 25 to 40 with alopecia areata. Some clones in this sample may be carry-over from other donors' samples.

The rearrangement links TRBV20-1 to TRBJ2-1; tentatively, D is TRBD1 (5 bases). Germline CDR1 DFQATT, CDR2 SNEGSKA (reference sequence). The CDR3 totals 15 residues. Trimming left V 7 bases short and J 1 base short, with 17 bases between. The CDR3 DNA reads as TGCAGTGGGTATGACAGTTCTCATTCCTACAATGAGCAGTTCTTC. Translated, it gives CSGYDSSHSYNEQFF.

This clonotype turned up a few times. The chain links TRBV5-1 to TRBJ2-3; D remains unclear. The CDR3 is made up of 16 amino acids. Trimming left V 3 bases short and J 1 base short, with 15 bases between. CDR1 and CDR2 from the germline V gene are SGHRS and YFSETQ. The CDR3 sequence is CASSSLRSAGTDTQYF. CDR3 sequence (DNA): TGCGCCAGCAGCTCTCTACGGAGCGCGGGCACAGATACGCAGTATTTT.

This chain connects TRBV29-1 to TRBJ2-5; no firm D call. The V gene's germline CDR1 is SQVTM and CDR2 ANQGSEA. Trimming took off 4 bases at V and 5 bases at J, with 5 bases between the two ends. This CDR3 spans 10 amino acids. The CDR3 DNA reads as TGCAGCGTTGGGCCCGAGACCCAGTACTTC. Encoded protein: CSVGPETQYF.

Only a few counts were recorded for this clonotype. The rearrangement links TRBV20-1 to TRBJ2-1, with 10 bases identical to TRBD2. V lost 1 base and J lost 5; bases outside the gene matches: 11. The CDR3 sequence is 17 residues long. Germline-derived CDR1 and CDR2 are DFQATT and SNEGSKA (reference sequence). The CDR3 DNA reads TGCAGTGCTAGAGTGAGGATTAGCGGGAGGATCCACAATGAGCAGTTCTTC. This translates into CSARVRISGRIHNEQFF.

This clonotype was counted ten times or more. J is TRBJ1-5 and V is TRBV25-1; 8 nucleotides agree with TRBD1. V dropped 1 base and J dropped 0; count of bases not matched to a gene: 11. This CDR3 comprises 19 residues. Germline V lookup: CDR1 MGHDK, CDR2 SYGVNS. CDR3 residues: CASSESGQGWKYSNQPQHF. CDR3 DNA: TGTGCCAGCAGTGAATCAGGACAGGGATGGAAATATAGCAATCAGCCCCAGCATTTT. Combining the CDR3 with reference TRBV25-1 and TRBJ1-5 gives the whole variable domain EADIYQTPRYLVIGTGKKITLECSQTMGHDKMYWYQQDPGMELHLIHYSYGVNSTEKGDLSSESTVSRIRTEHFPLTLESARPSHTSQYLCASSESGQGWKYSNQPQHFGDGTRLSIL.

The CDR3 sequence is CSANPWTASSYNEQFF. In DNA form, the CDR3 reads TGCAGTGCTAACCCCTGGACAGCTAGCTCCTACAATGAGCAGTTCTTC. The gene calls are TRBV20-1 and TRBJ2-1; D possibly corresponds to TRBD1 (6 bases). Germline V CDR1 and CDR2: DFQATT, SNEGSKA (reference sequence). This CDR3 region has 16 residues. V was cut by 4 bases and J by 0 bases, with 16 bases left in between.

At least ten counts were recorded for this clonotype. The V call is TRBV10-3, the J call TRBJ1-2, with 9 bases matching TRBD1. Unmatched junction bases numbered 8, after V lost 5 bases and J lost 4 bases. Germline V CDR1 and CDR2: ENHRY, SYGVKD. The CDR3 consists of 15 residues. CDR3 in amino acids: CAISSPGQGFYGYTF. The CDR3 DNA follows: TGTGCCATCAGTTCGCCGGGACAGGGATTCTATGGCTACACCTTC.

Ten or more counts support this clonotype. The genes are TRBV3-2 and TRBJ1-2; no DNA check was done on the table's D call, TRBD1. TRBV3-2 is marked as a pseudogene. There are 14 residues in the CDR3. The CDR3: CASSQQTVNYGYTF. The CDR3, as DNA: TGTGCCAGCAGCCAACAGACAGTGAACTATGGCTACACCTTC.

There are many counts of this clonotype. The chain is built from TRBV18 and TRBJ1-4, with D maybe TRBD1 (5 bases). This CDR3 contains 13 residues. V was clipped by 3 bases and J by 7 bases, with 9 bases between them. Germline V lookup: CDR1 KGHSH, CDR2 LQKENI. CDR3 in amino acids: CASSPRGGEKLFF. CDR3 coding DNA: TGTGCCAGCTCACCGAGGGGCGGTGAAAAACTGTTTTTT. Using reference TRBV18 and TRBJ1-4 for the parts outside the CDR3, the full variable domain is NAGVMQNPRHLVRRRGQEARLRCSPMKGHSHVYWYRQLPEEGLKFMVYLQKENIIDESGMPKERFSAEFPKEGPSILRIQQVVRGDSAAYFCASSPRGGEKLFFGSGTQLSVL.

This clonotype was observed many times. The CDR3 DNA follows: TGTGCCAGCTCACACAGACAGGAAACTGAAGCTTTCTTT. As protein: CASSHRQETEAFF. The rearrangement joins TRBV18 to TRBJ1-1, with TRBD1 as a possible D gene (6 bases). The V gene lost 4 bases and the J gene lost 5 bases, with 11 bases spanning the gap. The CDR3 extends over 13 amino acids. Germline assignment: CDR1 KGHSH and CDR2 LQKENI.

A remark on this clonotype: This sequence may be a read error, since a much larger clone differs from it by one base. This chain connects TRBV11-2 to TRBJ2-1; D unresolved. The germline V and J ends were trimmed by 5 bases and 7 bases, with 12 bases remaining between them. Germline lookup yields CDR1 SGHAT and CDR2 FQNNGV. The CDR3 has 13 residues. The CDR3 DNA follows: TGTGCCAGCAGCCAAATAAGCAGAAATGAGCAGTTCTTC. This sequence encodes CASSQISRNEQFF.

The V gene is TRBV12-3 or TRBV12-4, the J gene TRBJ2-2, with D perhaps TRBD2 (6 bases). The CDR3 extends over 15 amino acids. The germline V and J ends were trimmed by 3 bases and 5 bases, with 13 bases remaining between them. CDR3 coding DNA: TGTGCCAGCAGTTTTTCGGGGGTGTGGACCGGGGAGCTGTTTTTT. This codes for CASSFSGVWTGELFF.

There are many counts of this clonotype. CDR3 sequence: CASSLLGGVSYEQYF. The CDR3 region has the DNA TGTGCCAGCAGTTTACTAGGGGGCGTATCTTACGAGCAGTACTTC. The chain employs TRBV27 and TRBJ2-7; 7 nucleotides line up with TRBD1. Germline V gives CDR1 MNHEY, CDR2 SMNVEV (reference sequence). The V gene end was trimmed by 2 bases and the J gene end by 4 bases; junction bases not matched to a gene: 8. This CDR3 contains 15 residues.

This clonotype occurred a few times. The chain recombines TRBV5-5 with TRBJ1-3; 7 positions agree with TRBD1. This CDR3 comprises 17 residues. Trimming cost V 0 bases and J 0 bases; bases outside gene matches: 6. Per the germline V gene, CDR1 is SGHKS and CDR2 is YYEKEE (reference sequence). Here the CDR3 reads CASSLVWGQISGNTIYF. The CDR3 DNA reads as TGTGCCAGCAGCTTGGTCTGGGGACAGATCTCTGGAAACACCATATATTTT.

This clonotype showed up many times. V and J are TRBV4-1 and TRBJ2-5, with D possibly matching TRBD2 (6 bases). The germline CDR1 and CDR2 sequences are MGHRA and YSYEKL. This CDR3 is 14 amino acids long. V lost 4 bases, J lost 6 bases, and 15 bases lay in between. In nucleotides, the CDR3 is TGCGCCAGCAGCCTTGAGGACTATTGGAAGACCCAGTACTTC. It encodes CASSLEDYWKTQYF.

This clonotype was detected many times. The rearrangement joins TRBV10-3 to TRBJ1-2, with a possible D match to TRBD1 (6 bases). The V and J ends lost 6 bases and 2 bases respectively, with 13 bases between them. Germline V gene sequence: CDR1 ENHRY, CDR2 SYGVKD. The CDR3 has 14 residues. The CDR3, as DNA: TGTGCCATCAGCGGGCTCCAGGGGAACTATGGCTACACCTTC. This encodes CAISGLQGNYGYTF.

This clonotype was seen a few times. This chain links TRBV7-2 with TRBJ2-1; 7 bases fit TRBD2. The trim removed 2 bases at V and 4 bases at J, leaving 8 bases unmatched. The germline V gene encodes CDR1 SGHTA and CDR2 FQGNSA. CDR3 length equals 16 residues. As DNA, the CDR3 is TGTGCCAGCAGCTTAAAGGGTCTAGCGGAGTACAATGAGCAGTTCTTC. It is translated as CASSLKGLAEYNEQFF.

This clonotype has a count of ten or more. The chain recombines TRBV7-9 with TRBJ2-3; D unresolved. The CDR3 consists of 15 residues. Trimming took 5 bases from V and 2 from J, leaving 14 bases between them. Germline values: CDR1 SEHNR, CDR2 FQNEAQ (reference sequence). The CDR3 reads CASSPKQRLTDTQYF. CDR3 nucleotide sequence: TGTGCCAGCAGCCCCAAACAGCGACTCACAGATACGCAGTATTTT.